These 14 T cell receptor beta chains were sequenced from one sample in a study of PD-1 blockade in classical Hodgkin lymphoma. The protocol was immunoSEQ multiplex PCR, while the TCRdb copy is restricted to in-frame clones and leaves out a portion. The table includes some 25,000 clones, around 80% detected once. The patients all showed relapse after autologous stem cell transplantation, while their brentuximab vedotin exposure varied. The sequencing here drew on peripheral blood mononuclear cells (PBMCs), taken before the second cycle of nivolumab. These receptors all come from a human donor with classical Hodgkin lymphoma.

The chain employs TRBV6-6 and TRBJ1-1; D not certain. Deletions cut 0 bases from V and 7 bases from J, with 3 bases between. The CDR3 has 11 amino acids. Looked up from germline, CDR1 is MNHNY and CDR2 is SVGAGI (reference sequence). The CDR3 loop is CASSYSSEAFF. The CDR3 DNA reads as TGTGCCAGCAGTTACTCTAGTGAAGCTTTCTTT.

This chain joins TRBV4-3 and TRBJ1-2; a weak D match, TRBD1 (5 bases). Germline lookup yields CDR1 LGHNA and CDR2 YSLEER. V was clipped by 0 bases and J by 7 bases, with 12 bases between them. The CDR3 is made up of 14 amino acids. The CDR3 DNA sequence: TGCGCCAGCAGCCAAGATCGGGAGGGGATTGGCTACACCTTC. Protein: CASSQDREGIGYTF.

The chain employs TRBV7-2 and TRBJ2-3, with 15 bases matching TRBD2. Germline V gives CDR1 SGHTA, CDR2 FQGNSA. This CDR3 is built from 18 residues. Trimming cost V 5 bases and J 4 bases; bases outside gene matches: 10. CDR3: CASSTGLAGGPRADTQYF. The CDR3 DNA is TGTGCCAGCAGCACCGGACTAGCGGGGGGGCCAAGGGCAGATACGCAGTATTTT.

The V call is TRBV7-8, the J call TRBJ2-1; TRBD2 matches 9 bases. This CDR3 is 19 amino acids long. The J segment lost 0 bases and the V segment lost 5 bases, leaving 14 bases of the junction unmatched. Germline CDR1 reads SGHVS; CDR2 reads FQNEAQ. The CDR3 nucleotides read TGTGCCAGCAGCCACCCCTGGGAGGCTAGCGGGGTCTCCTACAATGAGCAGTTCTTC. Protein sequence: CASSHPWEASGVSYNEQFF.

V and J are TRBV7-2 and TRBJ2-7; D not certain. Trimming pared 2 bases from V and 3 bases from J, leaving 8 bases between. There are 13 residues in the CDR3. Germline CDR1 reads SGHTA; CDR2 reads FQGNSA. Here the CDR3 DNA reads TGTGCCAGCAGCTTAAGGCTAGACTACGAGCAGTACTTC. It encodes CASSLRLDYEQYF. Together with reference TRBV7-2 and TRBJ2-7, the CDR3 gives the full variable domain: GAGVSQSPSNKVTEKGKDVELRCDPISGHTALYWYRQSLGQGLEFLIYFQGNSAPDKSGLPSDRFSAERTGGSVSTLTIQRTQQEDSAVYLCASSLRLDYEQYFGPGTRLTVT.

The chain carries TRBV6-6 and TRBJ1-1; no firm D call. Germline CDR1 MNHNY, CDR2 SVGAGI (reference sequence). With 0 bases removed from V and 0 bases from J, the gap between germline ends came to 11 bases. The CDR3 is 16 amino acids. The CDR3 region is CASSYSRVAMNTEAFF. As DNA, the CDR3 is TGTGCCAGCAGTTACTCCCGGGTGGCGATGAACACTGAAGCTTTCTTT.

The chain recombines TRBV7-3 with TRBJ1-2, with 8 positions matching TRBD1. The CDR3 length is 12 residues. In germline, CDR1 is SGHTA, CDR2 FQGTGA. Unmatched junction bases numbered 3, after V lost 5 bases and J lost 7 bases. CDR3 region: CASSTGQGGYTF. CDR3 coding DNA: TGTGCCAGCAGCACAGGACAGGGTGGCTACACCTTC.

This clone appeared once. J is TRBJ2-3 and V is TRBV5-1; 9 positions agree with TRBD1. Germline CDR1 SGHRS, CDR2 YFSETQ. The junction had 4 bases not matched to a gene; V was cut back by 0 bases and J by 5 bases. This CDR3 region has 15 residues. CDR3 in amino acids: CASSLALTGGDTQYF. The CDR3 coding sequence is TGCGCCAGCAGCTTGGCCCTGACAGGGGGAGATACGCAGTATTTT.

The rearrangement joins TRBV7-2 to TRBJ2-1; D not certain. The CDR3 has 13 residues. Between the trimmed V and J ends, which lost 3 bases and 4 bases, there was a span of 7 bases. Germline assignment: CDR1 SGHTA and CDR2 FQGNSA. CDR3 loop: CASSFFQYNEQFF. The CDR3 DNA is TGTGCCAGCAGCTTTTTCCAGTACAATGAGCAGTTCTTC.

The chain combines TRBV27 with TRBJ1-1; D gene uncertain. Trimming removed 6 bases at V and 1 base at J, with 9 bases between. This CDR3 has 13 residues. CDR1 is MNHEY, CDR2 SMNVEV, per germline (reference sequence). CDR3 nucleotides: TGTGCCAGCAGCCTCTCGTGGAACACTGAAGCTTTCTTT. It translates to CASSLSWNTEAFF.

The CDR3: CASTRDGGVTEKLFF. The CDR3 DNA sequence: TGTGCCAGCACACGGGACGGAGGCGTTACTGAAAAACTGTTTTTT. The chain couples TRBV2 to TRBJ1-4, with D possibly TRBD1 on 5 matching bases. V was cut by 7 bases and J by 7 bases, with 19 bases left in between. This CDR3 region has 15 residues. CDR1 is SNHLY and CDR2 is FYNNEI in the germline V gene. The variable domain in full, with the rest retrieved from reference TRBV2 and TRBJ1-4, is EPEVTQTPSHQVTQMGQEVILRCVPISNHLYFYWYRQILGQKVEFLVSFYNNEISEKSEIFDDQFSVERPDGSNFTLKIRSTKLEDSAMYFCASTRDGGVTEKLFFGSGTQLSVL.

This clone was found once. This sequence joins TRBV7-3 and TRBJ1-6; 9 bases align to TRBD1. V lost 1 base to trimming and J lost 6 bases; unmatched junction nucleotides: 4. This CDR3 region has 16 residues. CDR1 is SGHTA, CDR2 FQGTGA, per germline. The CDR3 here is CASSLSGTGTNSPLHF. The CDR3 region has the DNA TGTGCCAGCAGCTTAAGCGGGACAGGGACTAATTCACCCCTCCACTTT.

The CDR3 here is CASRAPRGSGNTIYF. DNA of the CDR3: TGTGCCAGCAGGGCCCCACGCGGCTCTGGAAACACCATATATTTT. The chain carries TRBV28 and TRBJ1-3; no clear D gene. Germline CDR1 reads MDHEN; CDR2 reads SYDVKM. The CDR3 has 15 amino acids. Trimming shortened V by 6 bases and J by 0 bases, and 12 bases separated the two germline ends.

This rearrangement joins TRBV7-9 to TRBJ1-4; 9 nucleotides match TRBD1. CDR3 length: 17 residues. Losses at the gene ends were 3 bases for V and 3 bases for J; bases not matched to a gene: 8. Looked up from germline, CDR1 is SEHNR and CDR2 is FQNEAQ (reference sequence). Here the CDR3 reads CASSLDRGPFANEKLFF. CDR3 sequence (DNA): TGTGCCAGCAGCTTGGACAGGGGCCCATTTGCTAATGAAAAACTGTTTTTT.